These T cell receptor beta chains were read from a single sample in a study of T cells in Graves' hyperthyroidism and ophthalmopathy. TCRdb re-called the multiplex PCR reads with MiXCR, one entry per CDR3 protein. The table lists around 660,000 distinct CDR3 sequences, 45% of them singletons. Sequenced sample: peripheral blood or thyroid tissue (not recorded which). Receptor source: an adult man with Graves' disease, either hyperthyroidism or ophthalmopathy (not recorded which). Both conserved end residues are part of each CDR3. D genes are given only for firm matches. Not all rows give a size; the values are once, few, many and, for expanded clones, a class.

cdr3_nt: TGCAGTGCTAGGGTGCCGGGACACAATAGCAATCAGCCCCAGCATTTT
cdr3_aa: CSARVPGHNSNQPQHF
clone_size: few
v_call: TRBV20-1
d_call: .
j_call: TRBJ1-5

cdr3_nt: TGTGCCAGCAGCTTAAGAGGACAGGGGGCTAATGGCTACACCTTC
cdr3_aa: CASSLRGQGANGYTF
clone_size: few
v_call: TRBV7-3
d_call: TRBD1
j_call: TRBJ1-2

cdr3_nt: TGCAGCGTTGTACAGGGCACTCAAAACTATGGCTACACCTTC
cdr3_aa: CSVVQGTQNYGYTF
clone_size: .
v_call: TRBV29-1
d_call: .
j_call: TRBJ1-2

cdr3_nt: TGTGCCAGCCGGGACAGGGGGGATTCACCCCTCCACTTT
cdr3_aa: CASRDRGDSPLHF
clone_size: many
v_call: TRBV10-3
d_call: TRBD1
j_call: TRBJ1-6

cdr3_nt: TGTGCCAGCAGCCCAGGGACTAGCGGGAACTCCTACGAGCAGTACTTC
cdr3_aa: CASSPGTSGNSYEQYF
clone_size: .
v_call: TRBV7-6
d_call: TRBD2
j_call: TRBJ2-7

cdr3_nt: TGCGCCAGCAGCCAAGAATTCCTTTACTTCTCCTACGAGCAGTACTTC
cdr3_aa: CASSQEFLYFSYEQYF
clone_size: .
v_call: TRBV11-1
d_call: .
j_call: TRBJ2-7

cdr3_nt: TGTGCCATCAGTGGGTTTTCTGGAAACACCATATATTTT
cdr3_aa: CAISGFSGNTIYF
clone_size: .
v_call: TRBV10-3
d_call: .
j_call: TRBJ1-3

cdr3_nt: TGTGCCAGCAGCTTAGTTTGGACAGGCTATCAGCCCCAGCATTTT
cdr3_aa: CASSLVWTGYQPQHF
clone_size: .
v_call: TRBV7-2
d_call: TRBD1
j_call: TRBJ1-5

cdr3_nt: TGCAGCGTTGAAGTAGGGACAGGAACTGAAGCTTTCTTT
cdr3_aa: CSVEVGTGTEAFF
clone_size: .
v_call: TRBV29-1
d_call: TRBD1
j_call: TRBJ1-1

cdr3_nt: TGTGCCAGCAGTGAACGGACAGGGCGTGTGATCAACACTGAAGCTTTCTTT
cdr3_aa: CASSERTGRVINTEAFF
clone_size: many
v_call: TRBV2
d_call: TRBD1
j_call: TRBJ1-1

cdr3_nt: TGCGCCAGCAGTAGGACCGCGACTGAAGCTTTCTTT
cdr3_aa: CASSRTATEAFF
clone_size: many
v_call: TRBV10-2
d_call: .
j_call: TRBJ1-1

cdr3_nt: TGTGCCACAGGGACAGCCGCGGCAGCCCAGCATTTT
cdr3_aa: CATGTAAAAQHF
clone_size: .
v_call: TRBV10-2
d_call: TRBD1
j_call: TRBJ1-5

cdr3_nt: TGCAGTGCTAGGGCTGGACCCGGGGCCCTCTCCTACGAGCAGTACTTC
cdr3_aa: CSARAGPGALSYEQYF
clone_size: .
v_call: TRBV20-1
d_call: .
j_call: TRBJ2-7

cdr3_nt: TGCAGTGCTTTTATAGGGGAGGGGGCCAACGTCCTGACTTTC
cdr3_aa: CSAFIGEGANVLTF
clone_size: few
v_call: TRBV20-1
d_call: .
j_call: TRBJ2-6

cdr3_nt: TGCGCCAGCAGCATGAACGGACTAGTGGCAGAGACCCAGTACTTC
cdr3_aa: CASSMNGLVAETQYF
clone_size: few
v_call: TRBV5-1
d_call: TRBD2
j_call: TRBJ2-5

cdr3_nt: TGTGCCACCAGTGATTTGCAGGTCCGGAGTACCGGGGAGCTGTTTTTT
cdr3_aa: CATSDLQVRSTGELFF
clone_size: many
v_call: TRBV24-1
d_call: .
j_call: TRBJ2-2

cdr3_nt: TGCAGTGCTAGAGATTCGGTTCAGAGGCTCTTCTCTGGGGCCAACGTCCTGACTTTC
cdr3_aa: CSARDSVQRLFSGANVLTF
clone_size: .
v_call: TRBV20-1
d_call: .
j_call: TRBJ2-6

cdr3_nt: TGTGCCACCAGCAGTGAGAGGATAGGGCTAGAGACCCAGTACTTC
cdr3_aa: CATSSERIGLETQYF
clone_size: once
v_call: TRBV15
d_call: .
j_call: TRBJ2-5

cdr3_nt: TGCAGTGCTAGGGGCCCGGGTTGGACTGAAGCTTTCTTT
cdr3_aa: CSARGPGWTEAFF
clone_size: few
v_call: TRBV20-1
d_call: .
j_call: TRBJ1-1

cdr3_nt: TGTGCCAGCAGCTTAGGACCGGCGGGAAATCAGCCCCAGCATTTT
cdr3_aa: CASSLGPAGNQPQHF
clone_size: many
v_call: TRBV7-2
d_call: .
j_call: TRBJ1-5

cdr3_nt: TGTGCCAGCACCTCCTGGGGGGTGAAGTACTCTGGGGCCAACGTCCTGACTTTC
cdr3_aa: CASTSWGVKYSGANVLTF
clone_size: few
v_call: TRBV2
d_call: .
j_call: TRBJ2-6

cdr3_nt: TGTGCCTCGCACCGGGACAGGGACTCCTACGAGCAGTACTTC
cdr3_aa: CASHRDRDSYEQYF
clone_size: .
v_call: TRBV10-3
d_call: TRBD1
j_call: TRBJ2-7

cdr3_nt: TGTGCCAGCAGTGTGGAGGGCAATGATAATGAAAAACTGTTTTTT
cdr3_aa: CASSVEGNDNEKLFF
clone_size: many
v_call: TRBV2
d_call: .
j_call: TRBJ1-4

cdr3_nt: TGTGCCACCAGCGACAAGAATTCACCCCTCCACTTT
cdr3_aa: CATSDKNSPLHF
clone_size: many
v_call: TRBV24-1
d_call: .
j_call: TRBJ1-6

cdr3_nt: TGCAGTGCTATGAAAGGGGTCAGGGACACTGAAGCTTTCTTT
cdr3_aa: CSAMKGVRDTEAFF
clone_size: .
v_call: TRBV20-1
d_call: .
j_call: TRBJ1-1

cdr3_nt: TGTGCCAGCAACCTGGGGACATGGAATTCACCCCTCCACTTT
cdr3_aa: CASNLGTWNSPLHF
clone_size: .
v_call: TRBV7-2
d_call: .
j_call: TRBJ1-6

cdr3_nt: TGCAGTGCTAGAGGAGGGGTTAACACTGAAGCTTTCTTT
cdr3_aa: CSARGGVNTEAFF
clone_size: few
v_call: TRBV20-1
d_call: .
j_call: TRBJ1-1

cdr3_nt: TGCAGCGTTGAAGAAATAGCGAGCTCTGGGGCCAACGTCCTGACTTTC
cdr3_aa: CSVEEIASSGANVLTF
clone_size: .
v_call: TRBV29-1
d_call: .
j_call: TRBJ2-6

cdr3_nt: TGTGCCAGTGGGGACTTTGCGAACACCGGGGAGCTGTTTTTT
cdr3_aa: CASGDFANTGELFF
clone_size: few
v_call: TRBV7-2
d_call: .
j_call: TRBJ2-2

cdr3_nt: TGTGCCAGCAGCGTAACTAGCGGGGGACTCTCCTACGAGCAGTACTTC
cdr3_aa: CASSVTSGGLSYEQYF
clone_size: .
v_call: TRBV9
d_call: TRBD2
j_call: TRBJ2-7

cdr3_nt: TGTGCCATCAGTTCCGCAGGGGGTAGCAATCAGCCCCAGCATTTT
cdr3_aa: CAISSAGGSNQPQHF
clone_size: .
v_call: TRBV10-3
d_call: TRBD1
j_call: TRBJ1-5

cdr3_nt: TGTGCCAGCAGCTCCAGGGACAAGGAATTTAATGAAAAACTGTTTTTT
cdr3_aa: CASSSRDKEFNEKLFF
clone_size: .
v_call: TRBV7-2
d_call: .
j_call: TRBJ1-4

cdr3_nt: TGTGCCACCAGACCCGGGAGTTCTGGGGCCAACGTCCTGACTTTC
cdr3_aa: CATRPGSSGANVLTF
clone_size: .
v_call: TRBV24-1
d_call: .
j_call: TRBJ2-6

cdr3_nt: TGCAGTGCTAGGGAGGGGGGCTATGGCTACACCTTC
cdr3_aa: CSAREGGYGYTF
clone_size: .
v_call: TRBV20-1
d_call: .
j_call: TRBJ1-2

cdr3_nt: TGTGCCAGCAGTGAGGAAACCTACGAGCAGTACTTC
cdr3_aa: CASSEETYEQYF
clone_size: few
v_call: TRBV6-1
d_call: .
j_call: TRBJ2-7

cdr3_nt: TGTGCCAGCAGTTTGGGGGGGGACAACCGATACGAGCAGTACTTC
cdr3_aa: CASSLGGDNRYEQYF
clone_size: .
v_call: TRBV12-3/TRBV12-4
d_call: .
j_call: TRBJ2-7

cdr3_nt: TGTGCCAGCCGGCCGTGGGGAGGGGGCACTGAAGCTTTCTTT
cdr3_aa: CASRPWGGGTEAFF
clone_size: .
v_call: TRBV2
d_call: .
j_call: TRBJ1-1

cdr3_nt: TGTGCCAGCGCCAAGGAGGGGGACCAGCCCCAGCATTTT
cdr3_aa: CASAKEGDQPQHF
clone_size: .
v_call: TRBV2
d_call: .
j_call: TRBJ1-5

cdr3_nt: TGTGCCAGCAGGGGCGGACAGGGGATGAACACTGAAGCTTTCTTT
cdr3_aa: CASRGGQGMNTEAFF
clone_size: .
v_call: TRBV6-1
d_call: TRBD1
j_call: TRBJ1-1

cdr3_nt: TGCGCCAGCAGCTTGGTAGAGGTTCGTGGGGCCAACGTCCTGACTTTC
cdr3_aa: CASSLVEVRGANVLTF
clone_size: .
v_call: TRBV5-1
d_call: .
j_call: TRBJ2-6

cdr3_nt: TGCAGTGCTAGAAGCGCAATCCTCAGGAGGGATGAAAAACTGTTTTTT
cdr3_aa: CSARSAILRRDEKLFF
clone_size: .
v_call: TRBV20-1
d_call: .
j_call: TRBJ1-4

cdr3_nt: TGTGCCAGCAGCTTAATTCGAGGGATAGAGTTGAGCACTGAAGCTTTCTTT
cdr3_aa: CASSLIRGIELSTEAFF
clone_size: .
v_call: TRBV7-9
d_call: .
j_call: TRBJ1-1

cdr3_nt: TGTGCCACCCAGGGAGCTGGGGCCAACGTCCTGACTTTC
cdr3_aa: CATQGAGANVLTF
clone_size: .
v_call: TRBV7-9
d_call: .
j_call: TRBJ2-6

cdr3_nt: TGCAGCGCCGCTAAGCCGGGACAGGGGAACACTGAAGCTTTCTTT
cdr3_aa: CSAAKPGQGNTEAFF
clone_size: .
v_call: TRBV29-1
d_call: TRBD1
j_call: TRBJ1-1

cdr3_nt: TGTGCCAGCAGCCAAGTAGCGGGGGGGCTCTACGAGCAGTACTTC
cdr3_aa: CASSQVAGGLYEQYF
clone_size: few
v_call: TRBV7-2
d_call: TRBD2
j_call: TRBJ2-7

cdr3_nt: TGTGCCAGCAGTGAGGAGTACACTGAAGCTTTCTTT
cdr3_aa: CASSEEYTEAFF
clone_size: many
v_call: TRBV2
d_call: .
j_call: TRBJ1-1

cdr3_nt: TGTGCCACCAGTGGGACGGGTAATCAGCCCCAGCATTTT
cdr3_aa: CATSGTGNQPQHF
clone_size: many
v_call: TRBV24-1
d_call: .
j_call: TRBJ1-5

cdr3_nt: TGTGCCAGCAGACAAGACAGGCAAGAGACCCAGTACTTC
cdr3_aa: CASRQDRQETQYF
clone_size: .
v_call: TRBV6-5
d_call: .
j_call: TRBJ2-5